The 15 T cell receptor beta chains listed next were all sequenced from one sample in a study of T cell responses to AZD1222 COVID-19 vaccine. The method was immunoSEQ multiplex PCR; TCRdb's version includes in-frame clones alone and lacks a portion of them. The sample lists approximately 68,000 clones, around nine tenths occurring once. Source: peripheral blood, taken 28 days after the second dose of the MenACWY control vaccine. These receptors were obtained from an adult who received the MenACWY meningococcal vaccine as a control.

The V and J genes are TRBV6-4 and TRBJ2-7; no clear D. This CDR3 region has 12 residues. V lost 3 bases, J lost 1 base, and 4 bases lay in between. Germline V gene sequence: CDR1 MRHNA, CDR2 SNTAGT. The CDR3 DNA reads TGTGCCAGCAGTGAGGGGTCCTACGAGCAGTACTTC. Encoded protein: CASSEGSYEQYF.

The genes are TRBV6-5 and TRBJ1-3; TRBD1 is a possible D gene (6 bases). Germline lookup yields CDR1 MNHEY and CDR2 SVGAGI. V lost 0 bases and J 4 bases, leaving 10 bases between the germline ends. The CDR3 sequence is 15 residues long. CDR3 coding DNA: TGTGCCAGCAGTTACTCGAACAGGGCCGGAAACACCATATATTTT. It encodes CASSYSNRAGNTIYF.

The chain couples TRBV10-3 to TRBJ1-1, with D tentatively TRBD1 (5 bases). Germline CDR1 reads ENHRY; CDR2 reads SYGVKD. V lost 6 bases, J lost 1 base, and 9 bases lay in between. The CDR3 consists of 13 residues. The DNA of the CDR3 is TGTGCCATCAGGTACGGGGGGAACACTGAAGCTTTCTTT. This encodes CAIRYGGNTEAFF.

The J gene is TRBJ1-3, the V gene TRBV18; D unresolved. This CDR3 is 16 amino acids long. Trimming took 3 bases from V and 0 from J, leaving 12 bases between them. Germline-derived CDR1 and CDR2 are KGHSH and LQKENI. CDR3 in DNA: TGTGCCAGCTCACCGAACGGGTGGAGCTCTGGAAACACCATATATTTT. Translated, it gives CASSPNGWSSGNTIYF.

This chain's CDR3 is CASSQRPGLPLHF. In DNA, the CDR3 is TGTGCCAGCAGCCAGCGCCCCGGCCTACCCCTCCACTTT. The rearrangement links TRBV3-1 (or the pseudogene TRBV3-2) to TRBJ1-6; D remains unclear. Trimming shortened V by 3 bases and J by 12 bases, and 12 bases separated the two germline ends. This CDR3 has 13 amino acids. The germline V gene encodes CDR1 LGHDT and CDR2 YNNKEL (reference sequence).

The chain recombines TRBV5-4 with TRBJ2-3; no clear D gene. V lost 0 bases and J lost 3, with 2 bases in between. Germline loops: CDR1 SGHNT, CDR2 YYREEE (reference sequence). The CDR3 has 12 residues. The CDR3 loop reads CASSLDTDTQYF. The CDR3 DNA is TGTGCCAGCAGCTTGGATACAGATACGCAGTATTTT. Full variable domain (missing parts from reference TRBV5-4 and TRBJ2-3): ETGVTQSPTHLIKTRGQQVTLRCSSQSGHNTVSWYQQALGQGPQFIFQYYREEENGRGNFPPRFSGLQFPNYSSELNVNALELDDSALYLCASSLDTDTQYFGPGTRLTVL.

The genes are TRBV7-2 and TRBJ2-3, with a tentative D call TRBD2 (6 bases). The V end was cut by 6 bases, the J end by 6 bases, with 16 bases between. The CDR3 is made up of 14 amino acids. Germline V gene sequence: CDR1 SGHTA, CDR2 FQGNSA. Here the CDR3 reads CASSQRGGYDTQYF. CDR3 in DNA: TGTGCCAGCAGTCAAAGGGGAGGATATGATACGCAGTATTTT.

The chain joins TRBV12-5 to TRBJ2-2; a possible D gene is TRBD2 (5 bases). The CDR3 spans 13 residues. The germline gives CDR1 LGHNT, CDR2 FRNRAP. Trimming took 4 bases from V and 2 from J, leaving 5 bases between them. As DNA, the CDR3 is TGTGCTAGTGGTTGGACTAACACCGGGGAGCTGTTTTTT. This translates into CASGWTNTGELFF.

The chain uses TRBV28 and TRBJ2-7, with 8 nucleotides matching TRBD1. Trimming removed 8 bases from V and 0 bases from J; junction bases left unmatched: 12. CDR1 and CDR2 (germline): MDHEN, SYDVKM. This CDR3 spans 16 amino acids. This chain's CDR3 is CASASTGQGPSYEQYF. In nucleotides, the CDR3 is TGTGCCAGCGCATCAACCGGACAGGGTCCCTCCTACGAGCAGTACTTC.

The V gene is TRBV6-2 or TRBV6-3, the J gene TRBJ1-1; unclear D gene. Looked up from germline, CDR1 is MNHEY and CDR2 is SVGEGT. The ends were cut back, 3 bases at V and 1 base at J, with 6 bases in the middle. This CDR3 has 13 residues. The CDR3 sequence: CASSYFANTEAFF. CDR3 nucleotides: TGTGCCAGCAGTTATTTCGCGAACACTGAAGCTTTCTTT.

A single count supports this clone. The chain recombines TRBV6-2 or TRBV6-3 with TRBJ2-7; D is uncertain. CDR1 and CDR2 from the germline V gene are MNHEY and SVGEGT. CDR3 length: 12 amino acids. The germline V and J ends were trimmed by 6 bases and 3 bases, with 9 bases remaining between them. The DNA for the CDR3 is TGTGCCAGCAGCGTGGAGAACTACGAGCAGTACTTC. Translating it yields CASSVENYEQYF.

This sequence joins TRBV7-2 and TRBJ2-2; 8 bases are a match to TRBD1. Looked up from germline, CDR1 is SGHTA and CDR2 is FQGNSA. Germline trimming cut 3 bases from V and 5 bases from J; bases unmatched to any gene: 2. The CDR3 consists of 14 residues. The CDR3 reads CASSLQGATGELFF. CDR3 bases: TGTGCCAGCAGCTTGCAGGGGGCAACCGGGGAGCTGTTTTTT.

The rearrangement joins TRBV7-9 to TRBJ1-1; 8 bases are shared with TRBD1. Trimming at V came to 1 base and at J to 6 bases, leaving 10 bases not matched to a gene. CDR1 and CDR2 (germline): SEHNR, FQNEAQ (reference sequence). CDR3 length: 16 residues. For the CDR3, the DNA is TGTGCCAGCAGCTTAGTCCGGGGACAGGTAGCCCCTGAAGCTTTCTTT. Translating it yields CASSLVRGQVAPEAFF.

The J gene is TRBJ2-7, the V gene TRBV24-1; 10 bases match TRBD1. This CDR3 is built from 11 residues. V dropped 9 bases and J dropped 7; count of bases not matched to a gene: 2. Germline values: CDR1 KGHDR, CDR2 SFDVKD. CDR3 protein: CATGQGGEQYF. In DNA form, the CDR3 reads TGTGCCACCGGACAGGGGGGTGAGCAGTACTTC.

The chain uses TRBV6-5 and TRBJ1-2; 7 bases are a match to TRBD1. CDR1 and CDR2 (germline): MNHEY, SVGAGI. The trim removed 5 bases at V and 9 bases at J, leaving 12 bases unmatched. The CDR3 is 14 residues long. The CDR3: CASSPPKDRIRYTF. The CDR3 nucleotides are TGTGCCAGCAGTCCCCCCAAGGACAGGATTCGCTACACCTTC.